A single sample gave rise to the 10 T cell receptor beta chains below, sequenced in a study of blood T cell repertoires in COVID-19. The assay was immunoSEQ multiplex PCR, and TCRdb's table has in-frame clones only and misses some. Found here are about 200,000 clones, approximately 84% of them singletons; the top ten hold approximately 4.8%. Sequences were obtained from peripheral blood. The source of these receptors is a man between 50 and 59 years old with acute or convalescent COVID-19.

The V gene is TRBV6-5, the J gene TRBJ1-1; 9 bases map to TRBD1. Per germline, CDR1 MNHEY and CDR2 SVGAGI. The CDR3 runs 14 residues. Trimming at V came to 7 bases and at J to 3 bases, leaving 6 bases not matched to a gene. CDR3 bases: TGTGCCAGCACTGCCGACAGGGGGGACACTGAAGCTTTCTTT. This codes for CASTADRGDTEAFF.

This chain joins TRBV5-1 and TRBJ1-1; D unresolved. Per germline, CDR1 SGHRS and CDR2 YFSETQ. Trimming pared 0 bases from V and 1 base from J, leaving 10 bases between. The CDR3 sequence is 15 residues long. The CDR3 DNA sequence: TGCGCCAGCAGCTTGGCCAGGTGGAAGAACACTGAAGCTTTCTTT. This encodes CASSLARWKNTEAFF.

The J gene is TRBJ1-1, the V gene TRBV6-1; no reliable D call. Trimming took off 2 bases at V and 1 base at J, with 5 bases between the two ends. The CDR3 has 13 amino acids. Germline CDR1 MNHNS, CDR2 SASEGT. DNA for the CDR3: TGTGCCAGCAGTGAACTAGAGAACACTGAAGCTTTCTTT. Translated: CASSELENTEAFF.

The rearrangement uses TRBV5-1 and TRBJ2-4, with 9 nucleotides matching TRBD1. Germline CDR1 reads SGHRS; CDR2 reads YFSETQ. This CDR3 is 13 amino acids long. V was pared by 4 bases and J by 7 bases, with 3 bases of the junction left unmatched. This chain's CDR3 is CASSPGQGNIQYF. The DNA for the CDR3 is TGCGCCAGCAGCCCAGGACAGGGGAACATTCAGTACTTC.

The chain joins TRBV4-1 to TRBJ2-1, with 7 bases that match TRBD1. The CDR3 spans 14 residues. Looked up from germline, CDR1 is MGHRA and CDR2 is YSYEKL. V shed 2 bases, J shed 8 bases, and the junction held 6 bases outside the gene matches. The CDR3 spells CASSQTQGLDEQFF. Here the CDR3 DNA reads TGCGCCAGCAGCCAAACACAGGGGTTGGATGAGCAGTTCTTC.

This clone was observed a handful of times. The rearrangement links TRBV2 to TRBJ1-2; 7 bases line up with TRBD1. Germline V gene sequence: CDR1 SNHLY, CDR2 FYNNEI. The length of the CDR3 is 13 residues. The V gene end was trimmed by 7 bases and the J gene end by 3 bases; junction bases not matched to a gene: 5. Written as DNA, the CDR3 is TGTGCCAGCACTCCCGGGACAGACTATGGCTACACCTTC. Translation gives CASTPGTDYGYTF.

V gene TRBV11-1 combines with J gene TRBJ2-1, with D unclear. The CDR3 is made up of 13 amino acids. The V end was cut by 3 bases, the J end by 6 bases, with 9 bases between. Germline V gene data show CDR1 as SGHAT and CDR2 as FQDESV (reference sequence). CDR3 in DNA: TGTGCCAGCAGCTTTGAGACATTCAATGAGCAGTTCTTC. It specifies CASSFETFNEQFF.

The V and J genes are TRBV10-3 and TRBJ1-2, with 11 bases identical to TRBD1. V was clipped by 2 bases and J by 8 bases; unmatched bases: 4. CDR1 and CDR2 (germline): ENHRY, SYGVKD. The CDR3 extends over 14 amino acids. In DNA, the CDR3 is TGTGCCATCAGTGAGCTGGACAGGGGGCAAGGCTACACCTTC. Its protein is CAISELDRGQGYTF.

The chain carries TRBV6-6 and TRBJ1-1, with D possibly being TRBD1 (6 bases). Germline V gene lookup returns CDR1 MNHNY and CDR2 SVGAGI (reference sequence). This CDR3 is built from 14 residues. Trimming stripped 7 bases from V and 7 bases from J, with 19 bases between. The CDR3 loop reads CASITNPQGGEAFF. CDR3 coding DNA: TGTGCCAGCATCACAAACCCTCAAGGGGGTGAAGCTTTCTTT.

CDR3 sequence: CASSPRTSGTDTQYF. CDR3 nucleotides: TGTGCCAGCAGCCCTCGGACTAGCGGCACAGATACGCAGTATTTT. The rearrangement links TRBV5-4 to TRBJ2-3; 9 bases match TRBD2. The CDR3 consists of 15 residues. V gave up 4 bases and J gave up 1 base; unmatched junction bases: 4. The germline gives CDR1 SGHNT, CDR2 YYREEE (reference sequence).